Listed below are T cell receptor beta chains from one sample, sequenced in a study of blood T cells in healthy people across ages. Each CDR3 protein gets one entry after TCRdb re-called the 5' RACE reads with MiXCR. The sample holds around 870,000 distinct CDR3 sequences; less than 35% are singletons and the top ten take around 15%. Sequenced sample: blood. These receptors all come from an elderly woman in good health. CDR3s include the opening cysteine and the closing phenylalanine or tryptophan. The D gene is left open where the match is weak. Not all rows give a size; the values are once, few, many and, for expanded clones, a class.

>TRBJ2-1|TRBV7-2|.|.
CASSPRFPSYNEQFF
TGTGCCAGCAGTCCTAGGTTCCCCTCTTACAATGAGCAGTTCTTC
>TRBJ2-7|TRBV27|.|.
CASSLYPLNEQYF
TGTGCCAGCAGTTTATACCCCCTGAACGAGCAGTACTTC
>TRBJ1-4|TRBV6-2/TRBV6-3|.|.
CASRKDGAVRIGSEKLFF
TGTGCCAGCAGAAAGGACGGAGCCGTGAGGATTGGAAGTGAAAAACTGTTTTTT
>TRBJ1-1|TRBV20-1|.|few
CSARAFRPFMNTEAFF
TGCAGTGCTAGAGCCTTTAGACCGTTCATGAACACTGAAGCTTTCTTT
>TRBJ1-5|TRBV6-2/TRBV6-3|TRBD1|once
CASSRTGLYNQPQHF
TGTGCCAGCAGCCGGACAGGACTTTACAATCAGCCCCAGCATTTT
>TRBJ1-2|TRBV2|TRBD1|.
CASSGGQGAIGYTF
TGTGCCAGCAGCGGGGGACAGGGGGCGATTGGCTACACCTTC
>TRBJ1-2|TRBV30|.|many
CAWSVPEGYTF
TGTGCCTGGAGTGTACCTGAAGGCTACACCTTC
>TRBJ2-2|TRBV7-7|.|few
CASSRPGTGELFF
TGTGCTAGCAGCCGACCAGGCACCGGGGAGCTGTTTTTT
>TRBJ1-2|TRBV7-2|.|many
CASSPLSSGYGYTF
TGTGCCAGCAGCCCCCTTTCAAGCGGCTATGGCTACACCTTC
>TRBJ1-4|TRBV6-6|.|few
CASSRLQGGKEKLFF
TGTGCCAGCAGTCGCCTTCAAGGAGGGAAAGAAAAACTGTTTTTT
>TRBJ1-3|TRBV6-6|.|.
CASSYAHQADTIYF
TGTGCCAGCAGTTACGCGCATCAGGCGGACACCATATATTTT
>TRBJ1-6|TRBV6-5|TRBD1|few
CASQEGTGGPPLHF
TGTGCCAGTCAAGAAGGGACAGGGGGCCCACCCCTCCACTTT
>TRBJ1-2|TRBV4-1|.|few
CASSQDPGGVSYGYTF
TGCGCCAGCAGCCAAGATCCTGGGGGAGTCAGCTATGGCTACACCTTC
>TRBJ2-3|TRBV12-3/TRBV12-4|.|few
CASSQYRMSADTQYF
TGTGCCAGCAGTCAATACAGGATGAGCGCAGATACGCAGTATTTT
>TRBJ2-7|TRBV29-1|TRBD1|.
CSVGGQGSSYEQYF
TGCAGCGTTGGTGGACAGGGGAGCTCCTACGAGCAGTACTTC
>TRBJ2-3|TRBV20-1|TRBD2|.
CSAPRRRGGPDTQYF
TGCAGTGCTCCTCGCAGGCGGGGGGGCCCAGATACGCAGTATTTT
>TRBJ2-1|TRBV5-5|.|many
CASSQTPDNEQFF
TGTGCCAGCAGCCAAACCCCGGACAATGAGCAGTTCTTC
>TRBJ1-4|TRBV12-3/TRBV12-4|.|.
CASRQGPDEQLFF
TGTGCCAGCAGACAGGGACCTGATGAACAACTGTTTTTT
>TRBJ1-2|TRBV6-5|.|many
CASSYSSGQNYGYTF
TGTGCCAGCAGTTACTCAAGTGGACAGAACTATGGCTACACCTTC
>TRBJ2-1|TRBV12-3/TRBV12-4|.|many
CASSLASDEQFF
TGTGCCAGCAGTTTGGCTAGCGATGAGCAGTTCTTC
>TRBJ1-1|TRBV3-1|.|few
CASSPQGMGGTEAFF
TGTGCCAGCAGCCCACAGGGTATGGGGGGCACTGAAGCTTTCTTT
>TRBJ2-1|TRBV11-1|TRBD2|.
CASTLSGNPYNEQFF
TGTGCCAGCACCTTGAGCGGGAACCCCTACAATGAGCAGTTCTTC
>TRBJ2-1|TRBV7-2|TRBD1|.
CASSLGTGLNDYNEQFF
TGTGCCAGCAGCTTAGGGACAGGGTTGAACGATTACAATGAGCAGTTCTTC
>TRBJ2-7|TRBV20-1|TRBD2|.
CSAEIGLAGSYEQYF
TGCAGTGCCGAAATTGGACTAGCGGGATCCTACGAGCAGTACTTC
>TRBJ1-2|TRBV7-2|TRBD1|.
CASSPGQGASGYTF
TGTGCCAGCAGCCCCGGACAGGGGGCAAGTGGCTACACCTTC
>TRBJ1-5|TRBV27|.|.
CASSLKASVSNQPQHF
TGTGCCAGCAGTTTAAAGGCATCCGTTAGCAATCAGCCCCAGCATTTT
>TRBJ1-4|TRBV20-1|TRBD1|.
CSARDPQGGGEKRFF
TGCAGTGCTAGAGACCCTCAGGGGGGAGGTGAAAAACGGTTTTTT
>TRBJ1-2|TRBV4-3|.|many
CASSLVGAGNYGYTF
TGCGCCAGCAGCCTCGTGGGGGCGGGAAACTATGGCTACACCTTC
>TRBJ2-7|TRBV20-1|.|once
CSASLTSWDEQYF
TGCAGTGCTAGTCTTACTAGCTGGGACGAGCAGTACTTC
>TRBJ2-3|TRBV9|.|many
CASSVKEQGTDTQYF
TGTGCCAGCAGCGTAAAGGAACAGGGCACAGATACGCAGTATTTT
>TRBJ2-5|TRBV30|.|few
CAWKLGGTYQETQYF
TGTGCCTGGAAATTGGGCGGGACATACCAAGAGACCCAGTACTTC